Listed below are T cell receptor beta chains from one sample, sequenced in a study of T-cell reconstitution after alpha-beta-depleted transplantation in children. TCRdb re-called the PCR reads through MiXCR, storing one row per CDR3 protein. The top ten hold approximately 2% of the sample, which has some 600,000 distinct CDR3 sequences, roughly 13% seen once. The sample consisted of PBMCs, mostly from graft donor cells, taken 360 days after TCRalphabeta/CD19-depleted stem cell transplant. These receptors all stem from a male patient younger than 18 who had a stem cell transplant for acute myeloid leukemia, so the T cells may come from the graft donor. Each CDR3 is given with its conserved first and last residue. A D gene is named only where the DNA matches it firmly. Not every row has a clone size; where given, it reads once, few, many or a size class.

J | size | length | D | V | CDR3 | DNA
TRBJ1-4 | NA | 17 | NA | TRBV20-1 | CSYEMGDTEYPNEKLFF | TGCAGCTACGAGATGGGGGACACAGAGTATCCTAATGAAAAACTGTTTTTT
TRBJ1-4 | NA | 16 | TRBD1 | TRBV28 | CASSPGQNRVDEKLFF | TGTGCCAGCAGTCCGGGACAGAACAGGGTGGATGAAAAACTGTTTTTT
TRBJ2-1 | NA | 14 | TRBD2 | TRBV7-9 | CASSYSGLAGEQFF | TGTGCCAGCAGCTACTCGGGACTAGCGGGAGAGCAGTTCTTC
TRBJ2-3 | once | 16 | TRBD1 | TRBV30 | CAWSVGTGGPTDTQYF | TGTGCCTGGAGTGTGGGGACAGGGGGCCCCACAGATACGCAGTATTTT
TRBJ2-3 | few | 18 | NA | TRBV7-3 | CASSLPPGWGSEWGTQYF | TGTGCCAGCAGCTTACCCCCGGGGTGGGGGTCTGAATGGGGTACGCAGTATTTT
TRBJ2-2 | few | 15 | NA | TRBV7-6 | CASSLGLLNTGELFF | TGTGCCAGCAGCTTAGGGTTATTAAACACCGGGGAGCTGTTTTTT
TRBJ2-7 | NA | 11 | NA | TRBV7-2 | CASSPRLEQYF | TGTGCCAGCAGCCCAAGATTGGAGCAGTACTTC
TRBJ2-1 | few | 14 | TRBD1 | TRBV29-1 | CSVAGTVGHPEQFF | TGCAGCGTAGCCGGGACAGTCGGACATCCTGAGCAGTTCTTC
TRBJ2-3 | few | 16 | NA | TRBV4-3 | CASSQDPSGLGDTQYF | TGCGCCAGCAGCCAAGATCCCTCGGGGTTAGGAGATACGCAGTATTTT
TRBJ2-3 | NA | 18 | TRBD2 | TRBV3-1 | CASSHRLAGEVFTDTQYF | TGTGCCAGCAGCCATCGCCTAGCGGGAGAAGTGTTTACAGATACGCAGTATTTT
TRBJ2-7 | NA | 13 | NA | TRBV7-6 | CASSLLDNYEQYF | TGTGCCAGCAGCTTATTGGATAACTACGAGCAGTACTTC
TRBJ1-5 | NA | 15 | NA | TRBV28 | CASSHSTGRDQPQHF | TGTGCCAGCAGCCACTCTACAGGGAGGGATCAGCCCCAGCATTTT
TRBJ2-4 | few | 17 | TRBD1 | TRBV28 | CASRPRYRGPVKNIQYF | TGTGCCAGCAGGCCGCGTTACAGGGGGCCGGTCAAAAACATTCAGTACTTC
TRBJ2-7 | few | 14 | TRBD1 | TRBV12-3/TRBV12-4 | CASRWDRGVYEQYF | TGTGCCAGCAGATGGGACAGGGGGGTTTACGAGCAGTACTTC
TRBJ2-7 | NA | 14 | NA | TRBV7-8 | CASSLLRLDVEQYF | TGTGCCAGCAGCTTACTGCGGCTAGATGTTGAGCAGTACTTC
TRBJ2-7 | NA | 16 | TRBD1 | TRBV29-1 | CSVEGDRDHGSYEQYF | TGCAGCGTTGAAGGGGACAGGGACCACGGGTCCTACGAGCAGTACTTC
TRBJ1-2 | few | 16 | TRBD1 | TRBV6-2/TRBV6-3 | CASSYTPGTGSYGYTF | TGTGCCAGCAGTTACACACCCGGGACAGGGTCCTATGGCTACACCTTC
TRBJ2-5 | NA | 14 | NA | TRBV29-1 | CSVGDLGGVETQYF | TGCAGCGTTGGGGACTTGGGTGGAGTAGAGACCCAGTACTTC
TRBJ2-7 | few | 13 | NA | TRBV11-1 | CASSFPFRTEKYF | TGTGCCAGCAGTTTTCCATTTCGGACAGAGAAGTACTTC
TRBJ2-5 | NA | 18 | TRBD2 | TRBV4-2 | CASSQDRLAGDGGETQYF | TGTGCCAGCAGCCAAGATCGCCTAGCGGGAGACGGCGGGGAGACCCAGTACTTC
TRBJ2-1 | few | 15 | NA | TRBV5-1 | CASSLDGATVDEQFF | TGCGCCAGCAGCTTGGACGGGGCAACTGTAGATGAGCAGTTCTTC
TRBJ2-3 | many | 14 | NA | TRBV5-1 | CASSWGPDTDTQYF | TGCGCCAGCAGCTGGGGACCAGACACAGATACGCAGTATTTT
TRBJ1-4 | few | 14 | NA | TRBV28 | CASSPKLKNEKLFF | TGTGCCAGCAGTCCCAAGTTAAAAAATGAAAAACTGTTTTTT
TRBJ2-7 | many | 14 | TRBD2 | TRBV28 | CASRPGGSSYEQYF | TGTGCCAGCAGGCCCGGGGGGAGCTCCTACGAGCAGTACTTC
TRBJ2-1 | few | 18 | NA | TRBV4-3 | CASSQVPGASGAYNEQFF | TGCGCCAGCAGCCAAGTCCCGGGGGCGAGCGGGGCATACAATGAGCAGTTCTTC
TRBJ2-5 | NA | 12 | NA | TRBV20-1 | CSDFRGVETQYF | TGCAGTGACTTCAGGGGAGTTGAGACCCAGTACTTC
TRBJ2-2 | many | 16 | NA | TRBV6-2/TRBV6-3 | CASSFLTGLNTGELFF | TGTGCCAGCAGTTTCTTGACTGGGCTCAACACCGGGGAGCTGTTTTTT
TRBJ1-3 | NA | 12 | NA | TRBV28 | CASSGLEYTIYF | TGTGCCAGCAGTGGCCTTGAATACACCATATATTTT
TRBJ2-3 | many | 13 | NA | TRBV2 | CASLGEGTDTQYF | TGTGCCAGTCTGGGGGAGGGCACAGATACGCAGTATTTT
TRBJ2-5 | few | 13 | NA | TRBV4-3 | CASSQEEVGTQYF | TGCGCCAGCAGCCAAGAAGAGGTGGGGACCCAGTACTTC
TRBJ2-1 | many | 19 | NA | TRBV21-1 | CASSKAYYLSPCPNNEQFF | TGTGCCAGCAGCAAAGCTTATTATTTGAGTCCCTGCCCAAACAATGAGCAGTTCTTC
TRBJ2-5 | few | 16 | TRBD2 | TRBV9 | CASSVSGRAGQETQYF | TGTGCCAGCAGCGTTAGCGGGAGGGCGGGCCAAGAGACCCAGTACTTC
TRBJ2-7 | NA | 13 | NA | TRBV20-1 | CSASDGEIYEQYF | TGCAGTGCTAGCGATGGAGAGATCTACGAGCAGTACTTC
TRBJ2-7 | many | 13 | NA | TRBV29-1 | CSVLTANSYEQYF | TGCAGCGTTCTTACCGCAAACTCCTACGAGCAGTACTTC
TRBJ2-1 | NA | 13 | NA | TRBV5-1 | CASRAGQADEQFF | TGCGCCAGCCGGGCGGGGCAGGCCGATGAGCAGTTCTTC
TRBJ2-1 | NA | 17 | TRBD2 | TRBV28 | CASSSPSGRSLYNEQFF | TGTGCCAGCAGTTCCCCCAGCGGGAGAAGTTTGTACAATGAGCAGTTCTTC
TRBJ2-1 | NA | 12 | NA | TRBV12-3/TRBV12-4 | CADEGPYNEQFF | TGTGCCGACGAGGGCCCCTACAATGAGCAGTTCTTC
TRBJ2-6 | NA | 20 | NA | TRBV6-2/TRBV6-3 | CASSHTGAIVPISGANVLTF | TGTGCCAGCAGCCACACGGGGGCTATCGTACCGATCTCTGGGGCCAACGTCCTGACTTTC